The TCR beta chain described here comes from a study of shared clonotypes between healthy human individuals. Naive CD8 cells, CD45RO-negative and positively selected for CCR7, excluded terminally differentiated effector memory CD45RA+ cells. Turning to this clone: Its antigen remains unidentified.

Study results and caveats: The sole specimen, blood, was sampled, and tissue repertoires likely differ. Researchers found naive subsets generally carried larger estimated richness than memory subsets. Shared clonotypes across all four donors exceeded non-shared ones in generation probability.

Trimming cost V 1 base and J 3 bases, with 19 bases left between them. This CDR3 has 16 amino acids. Germline V lookup: CDR1 SQVTM, CDR2 ANQGSEA. A 200 ng quantity of DNA, 32,000 or so T cell genomes, went into the sorted-subset replicate PCRs. Data came from immunoSEQ multiplex PCR; TCRdb stores just in-frame clones and leaves some out. The repertoire holds about 680,000 clones, with about 91% as singletons. The sample taken for sequencing was naive CD8+ T cells sorted from blood. The V call is TRBV29-1, the J call TRBJ2-7, with D unclear. The source is a man between 25 and 39 years old in good health. CDR3 amino acids: CSVEVYSEEVFYEQYF. The DNA of the CDR3 is TGCAGCGTTGAAGTTTATTCCGAAGAGGTTTTCTACGAGCAGTACTTC.